What follows are 18 T cell receptor beta chains derived from one specimen sequenced in a study of OX40 agonist ivuxolimab in advanced cancers. Profiled with immunoSEQ multiplex PCR; TCRdb holds only in-frame clones, not every one. The table lists 15,000 to 20,000 clones, approximately 73% of them singletons. The sample in question was CD4+ or CD8+ T cells sorted from blood, obtained in a trial of the OX40 agonist ivuxolimab. The receptor set was obtained from an adult with an advanced solid tumor such as melanoma, head and neck, liver or kidney cancer.

This clone appeared a few times. This rearrangement joins TRBV21-1 to TRBJ2-7. TRBV21-1 is assigned pseudogene status. CDR3 size: 13 residues. The CDR3 coding sequence is TGCGCCAGCAGCCCCTACACGACCTACGAGCAGTACTTC. It specifies CASSPYTTYEQYF.

The chain couples TRBV19 to TRBJ1-4; 8 bases agree with TRBD1. Germline assignment: CDR1 LNHDA and CDR2 SQIVND (reference sequence). This CDR3 spans 15 amino acids. V lost 7 bases and J lost 7; bases outside the gene matches: 11. The CDR3 loop is CASITAGGAREKLFF. DNA of the CDR3: TGTGCCAGTATCACCGCAGGGGGCGCGCGTGAAAAACTGTTTTTT.

This clone was recorded only once. V and J are TRBV27 and TRBJ2-1; 10 positions match TRBD1. V dropped 3 bases and J dropped 8; count of bases not matched to a gene: 4. The germline V gene encodes CDR1 MNHEY and CDR2 SMNVEV (reference sequence). The CDR3 runs 14 residues. The CDR3 nucleotides read TGTGCCAGCAGTTTTGGGACAGGGGTTGATGAGCAGTTCTTC. Encoded protein: CASSFGTGVDEQFF.

V gene TRBV27 combines with J gene TRBJ1-4; D remains unclear. The CDR3 runs to 16 residues. Germline CDR1 and CDR2: MNHEY and SMNVEV (reference sequence). The V and J ends lost 0 bases and 7 bases respectively, with 15 bases between them. In DNA form, the CDR3 reads TGTGCCAGCAGTTTATCGCCGGCAACCCGGAGTGAAAAACTGTTTTTT. Residues: CASSLSPATRSEKLFF.

The sample holds a few counts of this clone. The genes are TRBV18 and TRBJ2-7; D possibly uses TRBD1 or TRBD2 (6 bases each). The germline V gene has CDR1 KGHSH and CDR2 LQKENI. The length of the CDR3 is 23 residues. Trimming left V 2 bases short and J 3 bases short, with 38 bases between. The CDR3 coding sequence is TGTGCCAGCTCACCAATTACGTTGAGACGGCGGGACCAGGGGCCCGAGGGGGGCTACGAGCAGTACTTC. Protein product: CASSPITLRRRDQGPEGGYEQYF.

The chain recombines TRBV5-8 with TRBJ2-7; 9 bases are shared with TRBD2. The V and J ends lost 4 bases and 3 bases, in that order; junction bases with no gene match: 8. The germline gives CDR1 SGHTS, CDR2 YDEGEE. The CDR3 runs 15 residues. The CDR3 spells CASSILAGPVYEQYF. CDR3 nucleotide sequence: TGTGCCAGCAGCATTCTAGCGGGACCTGTCTACGAGCAGTACTTC.

By share, this clone counts as large. The chain couples TRBV14 to TRBJ2-7; D remains ambiguous. Germline CDR1 SGHDN, CDR2 FVKESK. V was pared by 0 bases and J by 6 bases, with 15 bases between. This CDR3 spans 15 amino acids. In DNA form, the CDR3 reads TGTGCCAGCAGCCAAGACCCAGGCCCTCTCTCCGAGCAGTACTTC. Residues: CASSQDPGPLSEQYF.

The chain recombines TRBV19 with TRBJ2-1, with TRBD2 identical over 16 bases. Per germline, CDR1 LNHDA and CDR2 SQIVND (reference sequence). Germline trimming cut 10 bases from V and 3 bases from J; bases unmatched to any gene: 3. This CDR3 is built from 15 residues. The CDR3 loop is CATGTSGRVYNEQFF. As DNA, the CDR3 is TGTGCCACCGGGACTAGCGGGAGGGTCTACAATGAGCAGTTCTTC.

The rearrangement links TRBV7-9 to TRBJ2-7; D may be TRBD1 or TRBD2 (5 bases each). CDR3 size: 16 residues. Trimming left V 5 bases short and J 2 bases short, with 19 bases between. Germline loops: CDR1 SEHNR, CDR2 FQNEAQ (reference sequence). This CDR3 reads CASSPRTGTVTYEQYF. DNA for the CDR3: TGTGCCAGCAGCCCCCGAACCGGGACGGTGACCTACGAGCAGTACTTC.

This clone has a handful of counts. V and J are TRBV6-6 and TRBJ2-7; D is undetermined. Germline-derived CDR1 and CDR2 are MNHNY and SVGAGI (reference sequence). This CDR3 has 13 residues. The ends were cut back, 4 bases at V and 2 bases at J, with 9 bases in the middle. The CDR3 spells CASSWVSAYEQYF. The CDR3 coding sequence is TGTGCCAGCAGTTGGGTAAGCGCCTACGAGCAGTACTTC.

The rearrangement joins TRBV12-2 to TRBJ2-1; TRBD2 was called by the table and not checked on the DNA. TRBV12-2 is a recognized pseudogene. The CDR3 is made up of 19 amino acids. The CDR3 DNA reads as TGTGCAAGTCGCTTAGCCGTTTCCTTTCGGACTAGCGGGAGGAATGAGCAGTTCTTC. It encodes CASRLAVSFRTSGRNEQFF.

This clone was detected a few times. This chain connects TRBV5-4 to TRBJ1-2; 7 positions match TRBD1. The length of the CDR3 is 15 residues. V shed 0 bases, J shed 5 bases, and the junction held 7 bases outside the gene matches. Germline values: CDR1 SGHNT, CDR2 YYREEE (reference sequence). In DNA, the CDR3 is TGTGCCAGCAGCTTGGTAGCAGGGGGGGAATATGGCTACACCTTC. This encodes CASSLVAGGEYGYTF. The full variable domain, rest sourced from reference TRBV5-4 and TRBJ1-2, is ETGVTQSPTHLIKTRGQQVTLRCSSQSGHNTVSWYQQALGQGPQFIFQYYREEENGRGNFPPRFSGLQFPNYSSELNVNALELDDSALYLCASSLVAGGEYGYTFGSGTRLTVV.

This clone was seen only a few times. The rearrangement joins TRBV6-6 to TRBJ2-2, with TRBD2 identical over 10 bases. Trimming removed 7 bases from V and 3 bases from J; junction bases left unmatched: 2. Germline-derived CDR1 and CDR2 are MNHNY and SVGAGI (reference sequence). The CDR3 spans 14 residues. The CDR3 is CASTAGGDTGELFF. CDR3 nucleotides: TGTGCCAGCACAGCGGGGGGGGACACCGGGGAGCTGTTTTTT.

This chain joins TRBV28 and TRBJ2-2; D gene ambiguous. The V gene's germline CDR1 is MDHEN and CDR2 SYDVKM. Trimming left V 3 bases short and J 3 bases short, with 2 bases between. The CDR3 contains 12 residues. The chain's CDR3 is CASSLDTGELFF. The CDR3 region has the DNA TGTGCCAGCAGTTTGGACACCGGGGAGCTGTTTTTT.

This clone was detected only once. The chain combines TRBV7-9 with TRBJ2-1; a weak D match, TRBD2 (5 bases). Germline V lookup: CDR1 SEHNR, CDR2 FQNEAQ (reference sequence). V lost 5 bases to trimming and J lost 10 bases, with 21 bases between them. The CDR3 loop spans 15 amino acids. The CDR3 nucleotides read TGTGCCAGCAGCCCCGAAGGGAGTAGCGTAATCGAGCAGTTCTTC. Its translation: CASSPEGSSVIEQFF.

The chain employs TRBV4-2 and TRBJ1-3; D not resolved. The CDR3 runs 15 residues. The V gene lost 1 base and the J gene lost 4 bases, with 11 bases spanning the gap. Germline V gene data show CDR1 as LGHNA and CDR2 as YNFKEQ. The chain's CDR3 is CASSQGPGTGNTIYF. In nucleotides, the CDR3 is TGTGCCAGCAGCCAAGGGCCCGGTACGGGAAACACCATATATTTT.

This chain's CDR3 is CASSAPFTTYEQYF. Here the CDR3 DNA reads TGTGCCAGCAGTGCCCCTTTCACGACCTACGAGCAGTACTTC. This chain joins TRBV6-4 and TRBJ2-7; D gene uncertain. Germline CDR1 is MRHNA and CDR2 is SNTAGT. With 4 bases removed from V and 2 bases from J, the gap between germline ends came to 12 bases. CDR3 length equals 14 residues.

This clone is labeled medium-sized. V and J are TRBV25-1 and TRBJ2-2, with 7 bases that match TRBD1. Unmatched junction bases numbered 4, after V lost 5 bases and J lost 1 base. The CDR3 sequence is 15 residues long. The germline V gene encodes CDR1 MGHDK and CDR2 SYGVNS. The CDR3 is CASSTGAWNTGELFF. CDR3 nucleotide sequence: TGTGCCAGCAGTACAGGGGCCTGGAACACCGGGGAGCTGTTTTTT. The full variable domain, its missing parts supplied by reference TRBV25-1 and TRBJ2-2, is EADIYQTPRYLVIGTGKKITLECSQTMGHDKMYWYQQDPGMELHLIHYSYGVNSTEKGDLSSESTVSRIRTEHFPLTLESARPSHTSQYLCASSTGAWNTGELFFGEGSRLTVL.